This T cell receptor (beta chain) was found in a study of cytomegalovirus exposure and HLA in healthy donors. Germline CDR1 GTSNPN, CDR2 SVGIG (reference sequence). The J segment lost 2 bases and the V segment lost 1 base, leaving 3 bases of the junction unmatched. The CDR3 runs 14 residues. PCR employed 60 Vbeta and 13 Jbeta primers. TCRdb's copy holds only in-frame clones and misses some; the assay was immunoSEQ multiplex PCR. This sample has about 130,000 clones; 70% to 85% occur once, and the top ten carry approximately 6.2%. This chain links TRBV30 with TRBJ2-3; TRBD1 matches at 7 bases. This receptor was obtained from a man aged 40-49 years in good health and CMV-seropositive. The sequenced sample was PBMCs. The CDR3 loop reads CAWSEGAITDTQYF. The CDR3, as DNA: TGTGCCTGGAGTGAGGGGGCGATCACAGATACGCAGTATTTT.